The source of this T cell receptor beta chain is a study of shared clonotypes between healthy human individuals. About the study: Plates per donor: three CD4 naive, three CD4 memory, two CD8 naive, one CD8 memory.

Per germline, CDR1 LNHDA and CDR2 SQIVND (reference sequence). Trimming removed 4 bases at V and 0 bases at J, with 15 bases between. The length of the CDR3 is 16 residues. Deep level was the assay's run setting. As processed by the authors: Junction-only immunoSEQ sequences carried no quality scores, so filtering differed. Assay used: immunoSEQ multiplex PCR; TCRdb lists only in-frame clones, some missing. The V and J calls and clone size come from that table; D and trimming were worked out from the DNA. The top ten hold about 0.11% of the sample, which has hundreds of thousands of clones, approximately 95% seen once. Naive CD8 cells lacked CD45RO, underwent positive selection for CCR7 and left out terminally differentiated effector memory CD45RA+ cells.

The receptor comes from a young woman in good health. V is TRBV19 and J is TRBJ1-1, with D tentatively TRBD1 (5 bases). Sequenced input: naive CD8+ T cells sorted from blood. The CDR3 protein is CASSRSRGHMNTEAFF. In nucleotides, the CDR3 is TGTGCCAGTAGTAGGTCCCGTGGACACATGAACACTGAAGCTTTCTTT.